This TCR beta chain was recorded in a study of blood T cell repertoires in COVID-19. Looking at the study overall: The United States, Italy and Spain supplied acute and convalescent COVID-19 samples. T cells, B-cell-depleted T cells, or PBMCs provided the cDNA or gDNA that served as material.

Original methodology: Reference gene primer amplification gave nucleated cell count estimates. TCRdb keeps only in-frame clones here, not all; method: immunoSEQ multiplex PCR. Clone size and the V and J calls come from that table; the DNA yielded D and trimming. This sample has about 140,000 clones; around 80% occur once, and the top ten carry under 4.5%. Losses at the gene ends were 4 bases for V and 1 base for J; bases not matched to a gene: 4. CDR1 is SGHDT and CDR2 is YYEEEE in the germline V gene. This CDR3 comprises 14 residues. This chain joins TRBV5-6 and TRBJ1-1, with TRBD1 matching 7 bases. The origin of this receptor is a man aged 55 to 70 with acute or convalescent COVID-19. Specimen: peripheral blood. The CDR3 sequence: CASSLRTGNTEAFF. Here the CDR3 DNA reads TGTGCCAGCAGCCTCAGGACAGGGAACACTGAAGCTTTCTTT.